This is a list of T cell receptor beta chains from one sample in a study of blood T cell repertoires in COVID-19. Profiling relied on immunoSEQ multiplex PCR, and the TCRdb table lists in-frame clones only, not all of them. The data show roughly 230,000 clones, just under 85% seen once. The sample consisted of peripheral blood. Receptors were obtained from a man between 45 and 60 years old with acute or convalescent COVID-19. The CDR3 runs from the conserved cysteine through the conserved F or W. The D gene is left open where the match is weak. Only some rows state a clone size, as once, few, many or a class for expanded clones.

cdr3_aa cdr3_nt j_call v_call clone_size d_call
CASSWGQGYGYTF TGCGCCAGCAGCTGGGGACAGGGTTATGGCTACACCTTC TRBJ1-2 TRBV5-1 - TRBD1
CASSLGTGSYGYTF TGTGCCAGCAGTTTAGGGACAGGGTCCTATGGCTACACCTTC TRBJ1-2 TRBV27 once TRBD1
CASTALRTGHGYTF TGTGCCAGCACAGCACTCCGGACAGGGCATGGCTACACCTTC TRBJ1-2 TRBV11-2 - TRBD1
CASSDRAGSYSYNSPLHF TGTGCCAGCAGCGATCGAGCCGGGAGTTACTCCTATAATTCACCCCTCCACTTT TRBJ1-6 TRBV9 - -
CATSGYGIETQYF TGTGCCACCAGTGGGTACGGGATTGAGACCCAGTACTTC TRBJ2-5 TRBV24-1 - -
CASSDVQGSNQPQHF TGTGCCAGCAGTGACGTGCAGGGGAGCAATCAGCCCCAGCATTTT TRBJ1-5 TRBV2 - -
CASSSPRQGSYNEQFF TGTGCCAGCAGTTCGCCCAGACAGGGGTCCTACAATGAGCAGTTCTTC TRBJ2-1 TRBV6-5 - TRBD1
CASSPPSQGANEKLFF TGTGCCAGCTCACCACCCTCCCAGGGGGCTAATGAAAAACTGTTTTTT TRBJ1-4 TRBV18 - TRBD1
CASSPGGTQETQYF TGTGCCAGCAGCCCGGGGGGGACCCAAGAGACCCAGTACTTC TRBJ2-5 TRBV7-2 once TRBD2
CASSLDRDRVSPLHF TGCGCCAGCAGCCTGGACAGGGATCGAGTGTCACCCCTCCACTTT TRBJ1-6 TRBV5-1 - TRBD1
CASSEYQGQETQYF TGTGCCAGCAGTGAATATCAGGGGCAGGAGACCCAGTACTTC TRBJ2-5 TRBV25-1 - -
CASSYLVADQETQYF TGTGCCAGCAGTTACTTAGTCGCGGACCAAGAGACCCAGTACTTC TRBJ2-5 TRBV6-5 - -
CASKEEDFNNEQFF TGCGCCAGCAAGGAGGAGGACTTCAACAATGAGCAGTTCTTC TRBJ2-1 TRBV5-1 - -
CASSYYASGWAEQFF TGTGCCAGCAGTTACTATGCTAGCGGGTGGGCTGAGCAGTTCTTC TRBJ2-1 TRBV6-5 once TRBD2
CASRRPGTKDIQYF TGTGCCAGCAGGCGACCCGGGACTAAGGACATTCAGTACTTC TRBJ2-4 TRBV28 - TRBD2
CASSFTGGQPQHF TGTGCCAGCAGCTTCACAGGGGGTCAGCCCCAGCATTTT TRBJ1-5 TRBV5-8 - TRBD1
CASSKRPGQQNSPLHF TGTGCCAGTAGCAAACGACCGGGACAGCAAAATTCACCCCTCCACTTT TRBJ1-6 TRBV19 - TRBD1
CASSQEGHHKGTQYF TGTGCCAGCAGCCAAGAGGGCCACCATAAAGGAACCCAGTACTTC TRBJ2-5 TRBV3-1/TRBV3-2 - -
CASSYPQGASYGYTF TGTGCCAGCAGTTACCCACAGGGGGCCAGCTATGGCTACACCTTC TRBJ1-2 TRBV6-5 - TRBD1
CASSQPGLVRTDTQYF TGCGCCAGCAGCCAACCTGGACTAGTTCGCACAGATACGCAGTATTTT TRBJ2-3 TRBV4-1 - TRBD2
CSASWYAASGNNEQFF TGCAGTGCTAGTTGGTACGCAGCTAGCGGGAACAATGAGCAGTTCTTC TRBJ2-1 TRBV20-1 once TRBD2
CATSDNARGYEQYF TGTGCCACCAGTGATAATGCCCGGGGCTACGAGCAGTACTTC TRBJ2-7 TRBV24-1 - -
CASSLPSSVNYGYTF TGCGCCAGCAGCTTACCGTCCTCAGTCAACTATGGCTACACCTTC TRBJ1-2 TRBV5-1 - -
CASSRSGANVLTF TGTGCCAGCTCCCGCTCTGGGGCCAACGTCCTGACTTTC TRBJ2-6 TRBV18 - -
CASSPDRGRGGYTF TGTGCCAGCAGCCCGGACAGGGGAAGAGGCGGCTACACCTTC TRBJ1-2 TRBV11-2 - TRBD1
CASSYGGGPQPQHF TGTGCCAGCAGTTACGGAGGGGGCCCTCAGCCCCAGCATTTT TRBJ1-5 TRBV6-5 - TRBD1
CASSEGRAVLTYEQYF TGTGCCAGCAGTGAAGGGAGGGCGGTTTTGACCTACGAGCAGTACTTC TRBJ2-7 TRBV6-1 - -
CASSVLAGEGEQYF TGTGCCAGCAGCGTACTAGCGGGAGAAGGCGAGCAGTACTTC TRBJ2-7 TRBV6-5 - TRBD2